A selection of T cell receptor beta chains follows, all from one sample in a study of cytomegalovirus exposure and HLA in healthy donors. Using immunoSEQ multiplex PCR, the repertoire was profiled, and TCRdb retains in-frame clones only, with some absent. With tens of thousands of clones in the sample, the ten largest clones hold around 4.2%. The sample was PBMCs. The source of these receptors is a male donor in good health and CMV-seronegative. Both conserved end residues are part of each CDR3. The D gene is left open where the match is weak.

d_call j_call v_call cdr3_aa cdr3_nt
TRBD1 TRBJ2-7 TRBV28 CASSFGTGLIYEQYF TGTGCCAGCAGTTTTGGGACAGGGCTTATCTACGAGCAGTACTTC
. TRBJ1-3 TRBV4-2 CASRMEGNNIYF TGTGCCAGCAGGATGGAGGGAAACAACATATATTTT
TRBD2 TRBJ2-7 TRBV6-1 CASSAGGLAGEYEQYF TGTGCCAGCAGTGCGGGAGGACTAGCGGGGGAATACGAGCAGTACTTC
TRBD2 TRBJ2-1 TRBV7-3 CANRRGGWNEQFF TGTGCCAATCGACGGGGGGGTTGGAATGAGCAGTTCTTC
. TRBJ2-3 TRBV18 CASSPRGFTDTQYF TGTGCCAGCTCACCGCGGGGATTCACAGATACGCAGTATTTT
. TRBJ1-1 TRBV7-2 CASSSGASKNTEAFF TGTGCCAGCAGCTCCGGAGCCTCCAAGAACACTGAAGCTTTCTTT
. TRBJ1-6 TRBV30 CAWRLPGTLSPLHF TGTGCCTGGAGGCTCCCTGGGACTCTCTCACCCCTCCACTTT
. TRBJ2-1 TRBV19 CASSTSRALEQFF TGTGCCAGTAGTACCTCGAGGGCCCTTGAGCAGTTCTTC
TRBD1 TRBJ1-1 TRBV7-2 CASSVRQGTPEAFF TGTGCCAGCAGCGTCCGACAGGGTACGCCTGAAGCTTTCTTT
TRBD2 TRBJ2-7 TRBV7-2 CASSSGLGYYEQYF TGTGCCAGCAGCTCGGGACTAGGGTACTACGAGCAGTACTTC
. TRBJ2-7 TRBV19 CASSRSLAYEQYF TGTGCCAGCTCACGGTCCCTAGCCTACGAGCAGTACTTC
. TRBJ1-4 TRBV6-1 CASSDPRANEKLFF TGTGCCAGCAGTGACCCACGGGCTAATGAAAAACTGTTTTTT
TRBD1 TRBJ1-2 TRBV9 CASSVGGQGDGYTF TGTGCCAGCAGCGTAGGGGGACAGGGGGATGGCTACACCTTC
. TRBJ1-3 TRBV21-1 CASSKKTYRGPLGNTIYF TGTGCCAGCAGCAAAAAAACCTACAGGGGCCCTCTTGGAAACACCATATATTTT
. TRBJ2-2 TRBV4-3 CASSQTQGPGELFF TGCGCCAGCAGCCAAACACAGGGTCCCGGGGAGCTGTTTTTT
. TRBJ1-1 TRBV5-1 CASSSGHPLGTEAFF TGCGCCAGCAGCTCGGGACACCCACTCGGGACTGAAGCTTTCTTT
. TRBJ2-7 TRBV30 CAWTRTLSSYEQYF TGTGCCTGGACGCGGACATTAAGCTCCTACGAGCAGTACTTC
. TRBJ1-2 TRBV6-1 CASRKDRRGGYTF TGTGCCAGCAGAAAGGACAGAAGAGGTGGCTACACCTTC
. TRBJ2-1 TRBV28 CASSPTGSSDNEQFF TGTGCCAGCAGTCCTACAGGGAGCTCCGACAATGAGCAGTTCTTC
TRBD2 TRBJ2-1 TRBV4-3 CASSQEWTSGVNEQFF TGCGCCAGCAGCCAAGAATGGACTAGCGGGGTTAATGAGCAGTTCTTC
. TRBJ1-1 TRBV10-3 CAIRETSTEAFF TGTGCCATCAGGGAGACTTCTACTGAAGCTTTCTTT
TRBD2 TRBJ2-1 TRBV7-9 CASSVGASGGRYNEQFF TGTGCCAGCAGCGTAGGGGCTAGCGGGGGCCGCTACAATGAGCAGTTCTTC
. TRBJ1-4 TRBV6-5 CATSPRAREGEKLFF TGTGCCACCAGTCCTAGGGCCAGGGAGGGTGAAAAACTGTTTTTT
TRBD1 TRBJ1-1 TRBV5-1 CASSLEAQGGGTEAFF TGCGCCAGCAGCTTGGAGGCACAGGGGGGAGGGACTGAAGCTTTCTTT
. TRBJ1-4 TRBV23-1 CASSLWTANEKLFF TGCGCCAGCAGTCTATGGACAGCTAATGAAAAACTGTTTTTT
TRBD2 TRBJ2-1 TRBV19 CASSGLAASDNEQFF TGTGCCAGTAGTGGCCTAGCGGCCTCCGACAATGAGCAGTTCTTC
TRBD1 TRBJ2-3 TRBV15 CATSSETGTGSTDTQYF TGTGCCACCAGCAGTGAAACCGGGACAGGGAGCACAGATACGCAGTATTTT
. TRBJ2-2 TRBV5-1 CASSEGGTGFTGELFF TGCGCCAGCAGCGAGGGGGGGACAGGTTTCACCGGGGAGCTGTTTTTT
. TRBJ1-1 TRBV5-1 CASSSSGGGTEDFF TGCGCCAGCAGCTCCAGCGGGGGGGGCACTGAAGATTTCTTT
TRBD1 TRBJ2-5 TRBV5-1 CASGGQGAPQETQYF TGCGCCAGCGGCGGACAGGGGGCCCCACAAGAGACCCAGTACTTC
. TRBJ2-3 TRBV30 CAWSWTLSTDTQYF TGTGCCTGGAGTTGGACTCTTAGCACAGATACGCAGTATTTT
. TRBJ1-4 TRBV6-1 CASRVGEYNEKLFF TGTGCCAGCAGGGTCGGGGAGTACAATGAAAAACTGTTTTTT
. TRBJ2-3 TRBV5-6 CASSLGGDTQYF TGTGCCAGCAGCTTGGGCGGAGATACGCAGTATTTT
. TRBJ2-7 TRBV2 CASSQGQAYEQYF TGTGCCAGCAGCCAGGGGCAAGCCTACGAGCAGTACTTC